Below are 10 T cell receptor beta chains sequenced from a single sample in a study of T cell responses to AZD1222 COVID-19 vaccine (dated by TCRdb to the early 2020s). The time point tag for this specimen amounts to: about 28 days (+/-7) after the second vaccine dose. Receptor libraries were prepared by the immunoSEQ multiplex PCR assay. TCRdb took this table from immuneACCESS and kept in-frame rearrangements with V and J called. Such tables lack part of the clones; where checked against another copy, unresolved V genes explain under half of the gap, and the rest is unexplained. The sample has about 180,000 clones on record, about 90% of them singletons. 11% of the sample is in the top ten clones. The specimen was peripheral blood, collected 28 days after the second AZD1222 dose. Source of these receptors: an adult who received the AZD1222 COVID-19 vaccine.

The V call is TRBV5-1, the J call TRBJ2-7; the match to TRBD2 covers 9 bases. V lost 6 bases to trimming and J lost 6 bases; unmatched junction nucleotides: 4. Per the germline V gene, CDR1 is SGHRS and CDR2 is YFSETQ. The CDR3 is made up of 12 amino acids. The CDR3 sequence is CASNSSGAEQYF. DNA for the CDR3: TGCGCCAGCAACTCTAGCGGGGCCGAGCAGTACTTC.

The V gene is TRBV23-1, the J gene TRBJ2-7; 9 nucleotides agree with TRBD1. TRBV23-1 is designated an ORF whose function remains uncertain. J lost 2 bases, V lost 6 bases, and 5 bases had no gene match. The CDR3 covers 14 residues. The DNA for the CDR3 is TGCGCCAGCAGGCCGGGACAGGGAACCTACGAGCAGTACTTC. Translating gives CASRPGQGTYEQYF.

This chain connects TRBV15 to TRBJ1-5; 9 bases line up with TRBD1. V was pared by 2 bases and J by 1 base, with 3 bases of the junction left unmatched. There are 16 residues in the CDR3. Germline CDR1 LNHNV, CDR2 YYDKDF (reference sequence). The CDR3 loop is CATSRLGTGSNQPQHF. The CDR3 region has the DNA TGTGCCACCAGCAGACTCGGGACAGGGAGCAATCAGCCCCAGCATTTT.

The V call is TRBV29-1, the J call TRBJ2-7; 9 bases are shared with TRBD1. Germline values: CDR1 SQVTM, CDR2 ANQGSEA. The CDR3 length is 13 residues. V was clipped by 5 bases and J by 0 bases; unmatched bases: 2. Here the CDR3 reads CSVPGQGSYEQYF. DNA of the CDR3: TGCAGCGTTCCGGGACAGGGCTCCTACGAGCAGTACTTC.

The chain combines TRBV30 with TRBJ1-6, with TRBD1 matching over 7 bases. CDR1 GTSNPN and CDR2 SVGIG come from the germline V gene (reference sequence). V lost 2 bases, J lost 7 bases, and 8 bases stayed unmatched. This CDR3 has 15 amino acids. CDR3 loop: CAWSHRDSLNSPLHF. The DNA for the CDR3 is TGTGCCTGGAGTCACCGGGACAGCCTCAATTCACCCCTCCACTTT.

The V gene is TRBV11-3, the J gene TRBJ2-3; D is uncertain. The germline V gene encodes CDR1 SGHNT and CDR2 YENEEA. Trimming took off 3 bases at V and 3 bases at J, with 13 bases between the two ends. The length of the CDR3 is 15 residues. The CDR3 coding sequence is TGTGCCAGCAGCTTCTTCACTCACTGGACAGATACGCAGTATTTT. Translated, it gives CASSFFTHWTDTQYF.

CDR3 sequence (DNA): TGTGCCAGTAGGGAGCGTGTGGGGGAAAAACTGTTTTTT. Its protein is CASRERVGEKLFF. The J gene is TRBJ1-4, the V gene TRBV19; D remains unclear. Per germline, CDR1 LNHDA and CDR2 SQIVND (reference sequence). This CDR3 region has 13 residues. Trimming stripped 6 bases from V and 8 bases from J, with 13 bases between.

This clone was seen a handful of times. The chain uses TRBV3-1 (or the pseudogene TRBV3-2) and TRBJ1-3; 8 bases fit TRBD1. The CDR3 runs 15 residues. Per the germline V gene, CDR1 is LGHDT and CDR2 is YNNKEL (reference sequence). V dropped 4 bases and J dropped 4; count of bases not matched to a gene: 6. The CDR3 spells CASSPQGARGNTIYF. The CDR3 DNA is TGTGCCAGCAGCCCTCAGGGGGCGCGCGGAAACACCATATATTTT.

The CDR3 reads CSDRLAGGPAAEQFF. DNA for the CDR3: TGCAGCGATAGACTAGCGGGGGGCCCTGCGGCTGAGCAGTTCTTC. The rearrangement uses TRBV29-1 and TRBJ2-1; TRBD2 aligns across 13 bases. V lost 7 bases and J lost 9; bases outside the gene matches: 12. Per the germline V gene, CDR1 is SQVTM and CDR2 is ANQGSEA. CDR3 length: 15 amino acids.

The V call is TRBV2, the J call TRBJ2-1; 10 nucleotides agree with TRBD1. Per the germline V gene, CDR1 is SNHLY and CDR2 is FYNNEI. CDR3 size: 13 residues. Trimming removed 10 bases from V and 4 bases from J; junction bases left unmatched: 4. The CDR3 bases are TGTGCCACGAAGGGACAGGGGTACAATGAGCAGTTCTTC. Protein product: CATKGQGYNEQFF.